This T cell receptor (beta chain) comes out of a study of T cells in narcolepsy. Overall study: Healthy controls were enrolled alongside patients with narcolepsy type 1 or type 2. Study-wide results and limits: Some memory CD4+ repertoires had no autoreactive clone sequences. Blood of same and different patients, but not healthy controls, reportedly held recurring autoreactive clonotypes. Autoreactive HCRT-specific and TRIB2-specific clonotypes were marked in same-patient CSF-versus-blood CD4+ comparisons.

The protocol was immunoSEQ multiplex PCR, while the TCRdb copy is restricted to in-frame clones and leaves out a portion. In the table there are about 27,000 clones, 70% to 80% of which are singletons. Note on this clone: No antigen is known for it.

The CDR3 consists of 15 residues. After removal of 5 bases from V and 6 bases from J, the junction contained 6 bases not matched to a gene. Germline CDR1 SGHTA, CDR2 FQGTGA. The sequencing sample was made of CD45RA- memory CD4+ T cells from PBMCs. This clonotype originated in a human donor with narcolepsy. This chain links TRBV7-3 with TRBJ2-2, with TRBD1 matching over 10 bases. The CDR3 nucleotides are TGTGCCAGCAGCCCCGGGACAGGGGCGGCCGGGGAGCTGTTTTTT. It translates to CASSPGTGAAGELFF.